The rows below give T cell receptor beta chains drawn from one sample of a study of OX40 agonist ivuxolimab in advanced cancers. TCRdb keeps only in-frame clones here, not all; method: immunoSEQ multiplex PCR. The repertoire holds tens of thousands of clones, with about four fifths as singletons. Material: CD4+ or CD8+ T cells sorted from blood, obtained in a trial of the OX40 agonist ivuxolimab. These receptors originate from an adult with an advanced solid tumor such as melanoma, head and neck, liver or kidney cancer. Both conserved end residues are part of each CDR3. A D gene is named only where the DNA matches it firmly. Some rows have no size entry. The others give once, few or many, or a class for an expanded clone.

D	size	V	J	CDR3
-	-	TRBV2	TRBJ2-3	CASSEARSSQYF
TRBD1	-	TRBV20-1	TRBJ2-7	CSGGGYGAQYF
TRBD2	-	TRBV11-2	TRBJ2-7	CASSTTSGGHYEQYF
TRBD1	-	TRBV28	TRBJ2-3	CASSSSGTGSKDTQYF
-	-	TRBV6-5	TRBJ1-3	CASSLLGLGNTIYF
-	-	TRBV28	TRBJ1-2	CASIGFAYGYTF
-	-	TRBV7-7	TRBJ2-1	CASSDDRYNEQFF
TRBD2	-	TRBV10-1	TRBJ2-3	CASGITSGSLTDTQYF
-	-	TRBV7-2	TRBJ2-1	CASSLVSRGDMYNEQFF
-	-	TRBV7-7	TRBJ2-2	CASSEPNTGELFF
-	-	TRBV6-5	TRBJ1-2	CASSPTTDSGWGYTF
TRBD2	-	TRBV4-2	TRBJ2-2	CASSQGTSGSVTGELFF
TRBD1	-	TRBV6-1	TRBJ1-1	CASRKRQGTEAFF
TRBD2	once	TRBV4-2	TRBJ2-3	CASSQESSSGTQYF
-	-	TRBV19	TRBJ1-6	CASSIAGANSPLHF
-	-	TRBV7-5	TRBJ1-2	CARSLAGGYGYTF
-	-	TRBV7-2	TRBJ1-3	CASTTGWGAGGNTIYF
-	-	TRBV10-3	TRBJ1-3	CAISEYGAGNTIYF
-	-	TRBV6-1	TRBJ1-4	CASSPAGEGEKLFF
TRBD1	few	TRBV6-5	TRBJ2-7	CATERQGPYEQYF
-	-	TRBV28	TRBJ2-2	CASSSRWFGYYTGELFF